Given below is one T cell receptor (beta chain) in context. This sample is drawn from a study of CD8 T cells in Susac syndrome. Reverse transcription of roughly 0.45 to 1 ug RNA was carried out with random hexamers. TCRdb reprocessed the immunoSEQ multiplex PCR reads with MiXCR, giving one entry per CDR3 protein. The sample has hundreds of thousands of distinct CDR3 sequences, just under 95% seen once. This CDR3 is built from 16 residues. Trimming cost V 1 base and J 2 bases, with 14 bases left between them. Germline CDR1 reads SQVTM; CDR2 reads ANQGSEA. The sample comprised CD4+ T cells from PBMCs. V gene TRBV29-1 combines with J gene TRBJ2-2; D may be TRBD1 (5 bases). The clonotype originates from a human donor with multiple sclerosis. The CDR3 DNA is TGCAGCGTTGAAGGCTATCAGGGAATAAACACCGGGGAGCTGTTTTTT. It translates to CSVEGYQGINTGELFF.